Described below is a single T cell receptor (beta chain) sequence and its context. No antigen is known for it. Per-base quality was not reported, and no clone a single base away is much larger than it. V lost 8 bases and J lost 4 bases, and the count of bases not matched to a germline gene is 10. Measured from the cysteine to the phenylalanine, the CDR3 is 15 residues long. Only the CDR3 DNA is retained, 45 bases long and in frame from the first base. The germline V gene specifies MNHEY as CDR1 and SVGAGI as CDR2. This record belongs to a study of blood T cell repertoires in COVID-19 (dated by TCRdb to the early 2020s). Broadly, across the study: Samples from collaborators originated in the United States, Italy and Spain and spanned both the acute and convalescent phases of COVID-19. The prospective study material was composed of cDNA or gDNA derived from T cells, B-cell-depleted T cells, or PBMCs. A de-identified subject ID, COVID-19 status, age in years and sex were almost always included in the sample metadata. The repertoires were released in a freely available public database intended as a resource for research on the immune response to SARS-CoV-2. The samples were drawn from the first 160 participants of the ongoing ImmuneRACE study and from 950 to 1,500 subjects provided by 6 global collaborators. HLA class I and class II types, where available, came from metadata supplied by the sample provider rather than from assay-based typing. Deeply sampled blood TCRbeta repertoires from subjects exposed to, actively infected with, or recovered from COVID-19 were included in the dataset. The research as a whole found: Clinical and demographic metadata were provided uncurated, with the amount varying by source and participant.

Whole blood was collected in K2EDTA tubes by collaborating institutions according to the institutions' own protocols. For TCRbeta analysis, collaborator samples were shipped as frozen whole blood, as isolated PBMCs, or as DNA extracted from either sample type. TCRbeta CDR3 regions were amplified from genomic DNA by means of the immunoSEQ Assay, a bias-controlled multiplex PCR. Concerning the study's data processing: Nucleated cell counts per sample were estimated from amplification of reference gene primers within the assay. To quantify the absolute abundance of each unique TCRbeta CDR3 rearrangement, sequence reads were collapsed and filtered. For each sample, productive Simpson clonality was calculated as the square root of Simpson's diversity index over productive rearrangements. Sourced from immuneACCESS, this table was stored by TCRdb with only in-frame sequences that have V and J called. A share of the clones is absent; for the studies checked, an unresolved V gene accounts for under half, and the remainder has no known explanation. That table supplies the V and J calls and clone size; D and trimming were determined from the DNA. Across this sample there are fewer than 350,000 clones, with approximately 81% seen only once. The leading ten clones occupy roughly 2.9% of the sample.

Rearrangement joined TRBV6-5 to TRBJ1-4, with 7 bases in between that match TRBD1. The TCR comes from a woman aged 55 to 70 with active or convalescent COVID-19. Sequences were obtained from peripheral blood. The bases are TGTGCCAGCGGACCAGCAGGGGGAATTAATGAAAAACTGTTTTTT. The resulting protein is CASGPAGGINEKLFF.